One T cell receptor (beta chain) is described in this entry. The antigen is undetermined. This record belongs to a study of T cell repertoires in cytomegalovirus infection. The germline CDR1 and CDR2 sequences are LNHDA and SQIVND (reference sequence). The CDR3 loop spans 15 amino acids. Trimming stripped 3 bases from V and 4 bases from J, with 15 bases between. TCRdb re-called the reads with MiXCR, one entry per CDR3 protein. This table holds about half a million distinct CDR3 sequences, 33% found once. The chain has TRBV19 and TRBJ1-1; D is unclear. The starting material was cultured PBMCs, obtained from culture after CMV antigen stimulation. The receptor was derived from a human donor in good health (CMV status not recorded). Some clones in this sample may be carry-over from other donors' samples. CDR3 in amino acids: CASSIVVLAGTEAFF. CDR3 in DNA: TGTGCCAGTAGTATTGTGGTCTTAGCGGGCACTGAAGCTTTCTTT.